The present TCR beta chain was sequenced within a study of T and B cells in COVID-19 patients. Study-wide results and limits: Clonality of TRB repertoires was high in active COVID-19; recovery brought above-healthy diversity and richness. No sequencing was yet done of CD4+, regulatory or CD8+ subsets, or of SARS-CoV-2-responsive or tetramer+ sorted cells.

The CDR3 is made up of 15 amino acids. Per the germline V gene, CDR1 is LNHDA and CDR2 is SQIVND (reference sequence). The V gene end was trimmed by 5 bases and the J gene end by 4 bases; junction bases not matched to a gene: 6. BIOMED2 TRB-A/B primer pools were used in multiplex TRB PCR. TCRdb re-analysed the multiplex PCR reads in MiXCR, keeping a single row per CDR3 protein. This table holds about 3,300 distinct CDR3 sequences, under 30% found once. By share, this clonotype counts as large. Antigen unknown. Blood genomic DNA input for TRB amplification was about 240-550 ng. The origin of this receptor is a human donor with active COVID-19. The donor label of this sample is uncertain. Sequencing used blood. The chain carries TRBV19 and TRBJ1-5; 9 nucleotides match TRBD1. In DNA form, the CDR3 reads TGTGCCAGTAGTTTTCGACAGGGGGGGAATCAGCCCCAGCATTTT. Translated, it gives CASSFRQGGNQPQHF.